The clone carrying this T cell receptor (beta chain) was counted once. Its cognate antigen is unknown. This sample is part of a study of shared clonotypes between healthy human individuals. The study, taken as a whole, reports: The study sampled only blood, and tissue repertoires likely differ. Non-shared clonotypes showed lower generation probabilities than clonotypes common to all four donors.

Only in-frame clones appear in the TCRdb table, and some are missing; sequencing was by immunoSEQ multiplex PCR. The sample yields some 2,500,000 clones, more than 85% seen once. The germline gives CDR1 MNHNS, CDR2 SASEGT. The junction had 9 bases not matched to a gene; V was cut back by 7 bases and J by 3 bases. The CDR3 has 15 residues. CD4+ cells were split into CD45RA+ naive and CD45RA-negative memory subsets. The V and J genes are TRBV6-1 and TRBJ2-1; 7 bases are a match to TRBD2. The TCR was taken from a young man in good health. Some clones in this sample may be carry-over from other donors' samples. Sequencing input: naive CD4+ T cells from PBMCs. This sample's subset: CD45RA+ positively selected. The CDR3 DNA follows: TGTGCCAGCATCCGAGGGTCTAGCGGCTACAATGAGCAGTTCTTC. Translated, it gives CASIRGSSGYNEQFF.